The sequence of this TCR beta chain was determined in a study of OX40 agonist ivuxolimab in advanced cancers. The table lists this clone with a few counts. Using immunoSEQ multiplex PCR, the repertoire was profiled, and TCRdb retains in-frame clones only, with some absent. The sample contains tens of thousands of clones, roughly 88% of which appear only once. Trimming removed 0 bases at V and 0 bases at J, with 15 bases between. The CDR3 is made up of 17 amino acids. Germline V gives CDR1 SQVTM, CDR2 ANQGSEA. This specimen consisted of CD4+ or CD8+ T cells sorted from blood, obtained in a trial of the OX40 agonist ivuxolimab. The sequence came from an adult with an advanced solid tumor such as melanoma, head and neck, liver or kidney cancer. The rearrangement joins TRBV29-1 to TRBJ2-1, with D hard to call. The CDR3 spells CSVEDPLFGHSYNEQFF. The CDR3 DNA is TGCAGCGTTGAAGACCCCCTATTTGGGCACTCCTACAATGAGCAGTTCTTC.